The clone carrying this T cell receptor beta chain was recorded a few times. The antigen is not known. With iRepertoire HTBI primers and Arm-PCR of CDR3 regions, TCR beta libraries were built. TCRdb processed the multiplex PCR reads anew with MiXCR; each CDR3 protein has one entry. The table shows about 470,000 distinct CDR3 sequences, with about 20% occurring only once. Time point denoted: persistent/refractory GD, antithyroid drugs over 5 years with positive TRAb. TCR sequences were obtained from RNA taken from PBMCs. The sample comes from a study of regulatory T cells in long-lasting Graves disease. At the level of the study: The definition of persistent Graves' disease was over 5 years of antithyroid drugs with positive TSH receptor antibodies. Study conclusions and caveats: Whereas new patients shared 800 to 1,000 public clonotypes, persistent patients shared more, at 2,500 to 3,500.

The sample was peripheral blood mononuclear cells (PBMCs), taken when the disease was refractory, from a patient treated with antithyroid drugs. The receptor's source is a female donor with Graves disease.

This CDR3 reads CASSEGYYEQYF. The CDR3 DNA reads TGTGCCAGCAGTGAGGGCTACTACGAGCAGTACTTC. V usage is TRBV6-1 and J usage is TRBJ2-7; D gene uncertain. This CDR3 region has 12 residues. Trimming shortened V by 3 bases and J by 3 bases, and 6 bases separated the two germline ends. Germline-derived CDR1 and CDR2 are MNHNS and SASEGT.